Listed below are T cell receptor beta chains from one sample, sequenced in a study of Graves' ophthalmopathy and Graves' hyperthyroidism. One entry per CDR3 protein results from TCRdb running MiXCR on the multiplex PCR reads. Among a few hundred thousand distinct CDR3 sequences, approximately 15% were seen once, and the ten largest hold around 6.6%. The sequenced sample was peripheral blood. The receptors were sampled from a woman aged 18-35 years with stable Graves' hyperthyroidism. The CDR3 runs from the conserved cysteine through the conserved F or W. A D gene is named only where the DNA matches it firmly. Clone size is shown for a subset of rows, as once, few, many or a class of expanded clone.

cdr3_length: 13; j_call: TRBJ2-7; v_call: TRBV2; d_call: -; clone_size: many; cdr3_nt: TGTGCCAGCAGGGCCAGCCAGACTTACGAGCAGTACTTC; cdr3_aa: CASRASQTYEQYF
cdr3_length: 15; j_call: TRBJ2-7; v_call: TRBV4-1; d_call: -; clone_size: many; cdr3_nt: TGCGCCAGCAGCCAAGTCGTCCTAGCCCACTACGAGCAGTACTTC; cdr3_aa: CASSQVVLAHYEQYF
cdr3_length: 17; j_call: TRBJ2-7; v_call: TRBV9; d_call: TRBD2; clone_size: many; cdr3_nt: TGTGCCAGCAGCGTAGCCCCAACTAGCGGAACCTCCTACGAGCAGTACTTC; cdr3_aa: CASSVAPTSGTSYEQYF
cdr3_length: 16; j_call: TRBJ1-1; v_call: TRBV5-1; d_call: TRBD1; clone_size: many; cdr3_nt: TGCGCCAGCAGCTTAAAACCGGGACAGGCAAACACTGAAGCTTTCTTT; cdr3_aa: CASSLKPGQANTEAFF
cdr3_length: 14; j_call: TRBJ2-5; v_call: TRBV4-2; d_call: TRBD2; clone_size: many; cdr3_nt: TGTGCCTGCTCGGGGGGGAGAACCCAAGAGACCCAGTACTTC; cdr3_aa: CACSGGRTQETQYF
cdr3_length: 13; j_call: TRBJ2-7; v_call: TRBV2; d_call: TRBD1; clone_size: many; cdr3_nt: TGTGCCAGCACTAAAGGGGGCCCCTACGAGCAGCACTTC; cdr3_aa: CASTKGGPYEQHF
cdr3_length: 19; j_call: TRBJ2-2; v_call: TRBV24-1; d_call: TRBD1; clone_size: many; cdr3_nt: TGTGCCACCAGTGATTTGAGGAGCGGACAGGGGGCTGTTGACGGGGAGCTGTTTTTT; cdr3_aa: CATSDLRSGQGAVDGELFF
cdr3_length: 15; j_call: TRBJ2-5; v_call: TRBV6-1; d_call: -; clone_size: many; cdr3_nt: TGTGCCAGCAGTGGTCGGGCCTCCGTCGGGGAGACCCAGTACTTC; cdr3_aa: CASSGRASVGETQYF
cdr3_length: 12; j_call: TRBJ2-5; v_call: TRBV14; d_call: -; clone_size: many; cdr3_nt: TGTGCCAGCAGCCAAGGCTTCAGGGGTCGTTCCTTC; cdr3_aa: CASSQGFRGRSF
cdr3_length: 15; j_call: TRBJ1-2; v_call: TRBV6-5; d_call: -; clone_size: -; cdr3_nt: TGTGCCAGCAGTTACTCTATGACAGGAAACTATGGCTACACCTTC; cdr3_aa: CASSYSMTGNYGYTF
cdr3_length: 15; j_call: TRBJ1-6; v_call: TRBV6-1; d_call: -; clone_size: -; cdr3_nt: TGTGCCAGCAGGGCGGCGGGCAGTATTAATTCACCCCTCCACTTT; cdr3_aa: CASRAAGSINSPLHF
cdr3_length: 14; j_call: TRBJ1-3; v_call: TRBV7-8; d_call: -; clone_size: many; cdr3_nt: TGTGCCAGCAGCTTAGGACAGATTAGAAACACCATATATTTT; cdr3_aa: CASSLGQIRNTIYF
cdr3_length: 17; j_call: TRBJ1-5; v_call: TRBV6-2/TRBV6-3; d_call: TRBD1; clone_size: -; cdr3_nt: TGTGCCAGCAGCACTGGGACAGGGGGGATCAGCAATCAGCCCCAGCATTTT; cdr3_aa: CASSTGTGGISNQPQHF
cdr3_length: 16; j_call: TRBJ1-2; v_call: TRBV27; d_call: -; clone_size: many; cdr3_nt: TGTGCCAGCAGTTTATCTCTGGGGCAGCATGACTATGGCTACACCTTC; cdr3_aa: CASSLSLGQHDYGYTF
cdr3_length: 14; j_call: TRBJ2-7; v_call: TRBV19; d_call: -; clone_size: many; cdr3_nt: TGTGCCAGTAGCCGAGAAAGAAGCTCCTACGAGCAGTACTTC; cdr3_aa: CASSRERSSYEQYF
cdr3_length: 14; j_call: TRBJ1-5; v_call: TRBV19; d_call: -; clone_size: many; cdr3_nt: TGTGCCAGTAGTACCGAAGGGATTAGTCAGCCCCAGCATTTT; cdr3_aa: CASSTEGISQPQHF
cdr3_length: 14; j_call: TRBJ2-5; v_call: TRBV24-1; d_call: -; clone_size: many; cdr3_nt: TGTGCCACCAGTGGTCCGCTAATCAGCGAGACCCAGTACTTC; cdr3_aa: CATSGPLISETQYF
cdr3_length: 16; j_call: TRBJ1-2; v_call: TRBV24-1; d_call: TRBD1; clone_size: many; cdr3_nt: TGTGCCACCAGCCACCCAAGGACAGGGGGCGCCTATGGCTACACCTTC; cdr3_aa: CATSHPRTGGAYGYTF
cdr3_length: 14; j_call: TRBJ1-6; v_call: TRBV11-2; d_call: -; clone_size: many; cdr3_nt: TGTGCCAGCAGCCGGCTGGGGGTCGCGTCACCCCTCCACTTT; cdr3_aa: CASSRLGVASPLHF
cdr3_length: 18; j_call: TRBJ2-6; v_call: TRBV7-3; d_call: -; clone_size: many; cdr3_nt: TGTGCCAGCAGCTTAAGGGCGGAGGCCTTCACTGGGGCCAACGTCCTGACTTTC; cdr3_aa: CASSLRAEAFTGANVLTF
cdr3_length: 14; j_call: TRBJ2-3; v_call: TRBV11-1; d_call: -; clone_size: few; cdr3_nt: TGTGCCAGCAGCTTAACGGCAGGGCCAGATACGCAGTATTTT; cdr3_aa: CASSLTAGPDTQYF
cdr3_length: 17; j_call: TRBJ1-2; v_call: TRBV6-5; d_call: -; clone_size: many; cdr3_nt: TGTGCCAGCAGTTATTCGGAATCGGGGGCGCATTTGATTGGCTACACCTTC; cdr3_aa: CASSYSESGAHLIGYTF
cdr3_length: 14; j_call: TRBJ2-2; v_call: TRBV6-1; d_call: -; clone_size: many; cdr3_nt: TGTGCCAGCAGCGACAGTGGACTCACCGGGGAGCTGTTTTTT; cdr3_aa: CASSDSGLTGELFF
cdr3_length: 14; j_call: TRBJ1-6; v_call: TRBV3-1; d_call: -; clone_size: -; cdr3_nt: TGTGCCAGCAGCCACGGACAGTTTAGTTCACCCCTCCACTTT; cdr3_aa: CASSHGQFSSPLHF
cdr3_length: 14; j_call: TRBJ1-5; v_call: TRBV12-3/TRBV12-4; d_call: -; clone_size: many; cdr3_nt: TGTGCCAGCAGTTTAGGTCAGGGCCCGCAGCCCCAGCATTTT; cdr3_aa: CASSLGQGPQPQHF
cdr3_length: 10; j_call: TRBJ2-5; v_call: TRBV29-1; d_call: -; clone_size: many; cdr3_nt: TGCAGCGTTTTAAAAGAGACCCAGTACTTC; cdr3_aa: CSVLKETQYF
cdr3_length: 17; j_call: TRBJ2-7; v_call: TRBV3-1; d_call: TRBD1; clone_size: few; cdr3_nt: TGTGCCAGCAGCCAAGATTCTTGGGACAGGAATAGTTGCGAGCAGTACTTC; cdr3_aa: CASSQDSWDRNSCEQYF
cdr3_length: 15; j_call: TRBJ2-2; v_call: TRBV4-1; d_call: -; clone_size: many; cdr3_nt: TGCGCCAGCAGCCTTGGAACAGGGATAACCGGGGAGCTGTTTTTT; cdr3_aa: CASSLGTGITGELFF
cdr3_length: 15; j_call: TRBJ2-5; v_call: TRBV6-5; d_call: TRBD2; clone_size: many; cdr3_nt: TGTGCCAGCAGCTTAGCGGGGGCCCAGGGAGAGACCCAGTACTTC; cdr3_aa: CASSLAGAQGETQYF
cdr3_length: 15; j_call: TRBJ1-5; v_call: TRBV19; d_call: -; clone_size: many; cdr3_nt: TGTGCCAGTAAGGGACCGGGACACCCGAATCAGCCCCAGCATTTT; cdr3_aa: CASKGPGHPNQPQHF
cdr3_length: 14; j_call: TRBJ1-2; v_call: TRBV27; d_call: TRBD1; clone_size: many; cdr3_nt: TGTGCCAGCAGTTCACCGGGACAGAGCTATGGCTACACCTTC; cdr3_aa: CASSSPGQSYGYTF
cdr3_length: 15; j_call: TRBJ1-1; v_call: TRBV12-3/TRBV12-4; d_call: TRBD1; clone_size: many; cdr3_nt: TGTGCCAGCAGAGCCGGGACAGGGTTTGACACTGAAGCTTTCTTT; cdr3_aa: CASRAGTGFDTEAFF
cdr3_length: 13; j_call: TRBJ1-2; v_call: TRBV7-2; d_call: -; clone_size: many; cdr3_nt: TGTGCCAGCAGCTTGAGTGGGTCTCGGGGCTACACCTTC; cdr3_aa: CASSLSGSRGYTF
cdr3_length: 13; j_call: TRBJ1-2; v_call: TRBV14; d_call: TRBD1; clone_size: few; cdr3_nt: TGTGCCAGCAGCGACAGGGGCGACCGGGGCTACACCTTC; cdr3_aa: CASSDRGDRGYTF
cdr3_length: 11; j_call: TRBJ2-7; v_call: TRBV6-1; d_call: -; clone_size: many; cdr3_nt: TGTGCCAGCAAAGGGTCCTACGAGCAGTACTTC; cdr3_aa: CASKGSYEQYF
cdr3_length: 13; j_call: TRBJ2-5; v_call: TRBV20-1; d_call: -; clone_size: many; cdr3_nt: TGCAGTGCTGAGGACGGGCGCAGTGAGACCCAGTACTTC; cdr3_aa: CSAEDGRSETQYF
cdr3_length: 12; j_call: TRBJ1-2; v_call: TRBV19; d_call: TRBD1; clone_size: many; cdr3_nt: TGTGCCAGTAGGGACAGGATCTATGGCTACACCTTC; cdr3_aa: CASRDRIYGYTF
cdr3_length: 17; j_call: TRBJ1-1; v_call: TRBV5-6; d_call: -; clone_size: -; cdr3_nt: TGTGCCAGCAGCTTCCAGGGCTTCTTTGGCATGATGGAGGAAGCTTTCTTT; cdr3_aa: CASSFQGFFGMMEEAFF
cdr3_length: 14; j_call: TRBJ1-1; v_call: TRBV28; d_call: -; clone_size: once; cdr3_nt: TGTGCCAGCAGTCGACCGTACGTGGGCACTGAAGCTTTCTTT; cdr3_aa: CASSRPYVGTEAFF
cdr3_length: 16; j_call: TRBJ1-2; v_call: TRBV12-3/TRBV12-4; d_call: TRBD1; clone_size: many; cdr3_nt: TGTGCCAGCATCACCGGACAGGGGGCTTACTGGGGTGGCTACACCTTC; cdr3_aa: CASITGQGAYWGGYTF
cdr3_length: 13; j_call: TRBJ1-2; v_call: TRBV12-3/TRBV12-4; d_call: TRBD1; clone_size: many; cdr3_nt: TGTGCCAGCAGTGTCGGGACAGGGAGTGGCTACACCTTC; cdr3_aa: CASSVGTGSGYTF
cdr3_length: 13; j_call: TRBJ1-1; v_call: TRBV9; d_call: -; clone_size: many; cdr3_nt: TGTGCCAGCAGCGTGTCGGGGAACACTGAAGCTTTCTTT; cdr3_aa: CASSVSGNTEAFF
cdr3_length: 14; j_call: TRBJ1-1; v_call: TRBV9; d_call: TRBD1; clone_size: many; cdr3_nt: TGTGCCAGCAGCGATCGGACAGGGCACACTGAAGCTTTCTTT; cdr3_aa: CASSDRTGHTEAFF
cdr3_length: 13; j_call: TRBJ1-2; v_call: TRBV4-1; d_call: -; clone_size: many; cdr3_nt: TGCGCCAGCAGCCAAGAAGGCGACTATGGCTACACCTTC; cdr3_aa: CASSQEGDYGYTF
cdr3_length: 10; j_call: TRBJ2-2; v_call: TRBV29-1; d_call: -; clone_size: few; cdr3_nt: TGCAGCGTTATTTCGGGGGAGCTGTTTTTT; cdr3_aa: CSVISGELFF
cdr3_length: 15; j_call: TRBJ1-1; v_call: TRBV7-9; d_call: -; clone_size: -; cdr3_nt: TGTGCCAGCAGCTTAGAATCAGGGCCTAACACTGAAGCTTTCTTT; cdr3_aa: CASSLESGPNTEAFF
cdr3_length: 12; j_call: TRBJ2-7; v_call: TRBV2; d_call: -; clone_size: many; cdr3_nt: TGTGCCAGCAGTGATATTCTGTCCGAGCAGTACTTC; cdr3_aa: CASSDILSEQYF
cdr3_length: 13; j_call: TRBJ1-1; v_call: TRBV11-2; d_call: -; clone_size: many; cdr3_nt: TGTGCCAGCAGCTTCAAAGCAAACACTGAAGCTTTCTTT; cdr3_aa: CASSFKANTEAFF
cdr3_length: 14; j_call: TRBJ2-7; v_call: TRBV12-3/TRBV12-4; d_call: TRBD1; clone_size: many; cdr3_nt: TGTGCCAGCAGTTCCGGGACAGGCCGACATGAGCAGTACTTC; cdr3_aa: CASSSGTGRHEQYF
cdr3_length: 14; j_call: TRBJ2-5; v_call: TRBV7-2; d_call: -; clone_size: many; cdr3_nt: TGTGCCAGCAGCTTCAAGCCGGGTTTACAGACCCAGTACTTC; cdr3_aa: CASSFKPGLQTQYF
cdr3_length: 15; j_call: TRBJ2-7; v_call: TRBV12-3/TRBV12-4; d_call: -; clone_size: many; cdr3_nt: TGTGCCAGCAGTTTGGGGCAAGCGTATAACTACGAGCAGTACTTC; cdr3_aa: CASSLGQAYNYEQYF
cdr3_length: 14; j_call: TRBJ1-1; v_call: TRBV7-2; d_call: TRBD1; clone_size: many; cdr3_nt: TGTGCCAGCAGATCCCGGACAGGGCAGGGTGAAGCTTTCTTT; cdr3_aa: CASRSRTGQGEAFF